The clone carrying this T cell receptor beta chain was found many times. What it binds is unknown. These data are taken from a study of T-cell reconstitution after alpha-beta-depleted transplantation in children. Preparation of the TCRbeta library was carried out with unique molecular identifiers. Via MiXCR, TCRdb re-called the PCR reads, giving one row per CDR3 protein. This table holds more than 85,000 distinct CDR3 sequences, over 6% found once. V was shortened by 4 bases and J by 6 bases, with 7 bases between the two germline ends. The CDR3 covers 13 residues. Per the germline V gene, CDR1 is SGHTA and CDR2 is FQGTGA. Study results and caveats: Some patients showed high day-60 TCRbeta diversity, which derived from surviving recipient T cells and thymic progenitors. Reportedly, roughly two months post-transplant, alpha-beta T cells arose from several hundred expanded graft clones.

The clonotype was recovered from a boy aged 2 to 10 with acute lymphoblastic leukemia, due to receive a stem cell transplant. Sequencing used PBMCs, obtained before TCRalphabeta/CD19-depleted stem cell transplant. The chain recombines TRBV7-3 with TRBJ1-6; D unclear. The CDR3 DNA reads TGTGCCAGCAGCTCTCTAGCTAATTCACCCCTCCACTTT. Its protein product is CASSSLANSPLHF.